The 13 T cell receptor beta chains below were found in one sample sequenced in a study of blood T cell repertoires in COVID-19. Produced via immunoSEQ multiplex PCR; TCRdb's table is partial and in-frame only. The sample has more than 250,000 clones, over 75% seen once. The sequenced material came from peripheral blood. These receptors all stem from a man in his fifties with active or convalescent COVID-19.

This clone was picked up a small number of times. The V gene is TRBV29-1, the J gene TRBJ2-2; 7 bases are a match to TRBD1. The V segment lost 7 bases and the J segment 1 base; nucleotides outside the gene matches: 3. The germline V gene encodes CDR1 SQVTM and CDR2 ANQGSEA. This CDR3 is 13 amino acids long. The CDR3 DNA sequence: TGCAGCGGACACAGGGGGAACACCGGGGAGCTGTTTTTT. The encoded protein is CSGHRGNTGELFF.

The genes are TRBV2 and TRBJ2-3, with 10 nucleotides matching TRBD2. Germline CDR1 is SNHLY and CDR2 is FYNNEI. J was trimmed by 1 base and V by 6 bases; bases with no gene match: 7. This CDR3 is built from 16 residues. CDR3 sequence (DNA): TGTGCCAGCAGGGCTATAGCGGGAGGTCGCACAGATACGCAGTATTTT. Protein product: CASRAIAGGRTDTQYF.

This clone was counted once. The V and J genes are TRBV5-1 and TRBJ1-5, with no clear D. Trimming cost V 1 base and J 3 bases, with 17 bases left between them. CDR3 length: 17 residues. Germline CDR1 and CDR2: SGHRS and YFSETQ. The CDR3 sequence is CASSLRQPRLANQPQHF. CDR3 coding DNA: TGCGCCAGCAGCTTGAGGCAGCCTCGTCTAGCCAATCAGCCCCAGCATTTT.

A word on this clone: Different DNA sequences within this sample yield the same CDR3. The chain recombines TRBV28 with TRBJ2-1; 7 bases align to TRBD2. The CDR3 totals 15 residues. V lost 2 bases to trimming and J lost 2 bases; unmatched junction nucleotides: 3. The germline gives CDR1 MDHEN, CDR2 SYDVKM. CDR3 residues: CASSLGGGPYNEQFF. The CDR3 DNA reads as TGTGCCAGCAGTTTAGGGGGGGGACCCTACAATGAGCAGTTCTTC.

The chain employs TRBV7-8 and TRBJ2-2, with 10 bases fitting TRBD2. The CDR3 is 18 residues long. Germline V lookup: CDR1 SGHVS, CDR2 FQNEAQ. CDR3 residues: CATVRTGSASGSSGELFF. In nucleotides, the CDR3 is TGTGCTACAGTCCGGACAGGGTCGGCTAGCGGGAGCTCGGGGGAGCTGTTTTTT. Complete variable domain (other parts from reference TRBV7-8 and TRBJ2-2): GAGVSQSPRYKVAKRGQDVALRCDPISGHVSLFWYQQALGQGPEFLTYFQNEAQLDKSGLPSDRFFAERPEGSVSTLKIQRTQQEDSAVYLCATVRTGSASGSSGELFFGEGSRLTVL.

The V and J genes are TRBV10-3 and TRBJ1-1; 7 nucleotides align to TRBD1. Germline V gives CDR1 ENHRY, CDR2 SYGVKD. The CDR3 sequence is 16 residues long. The trim removed 10 bases at V and 6 bases at J, leaving 20 bases unmatched. The CDR3 sequence: CASTQGRREAASEAFF. In nucleotides, the CDR3 is TGTGCCAGTACACAGGGGCGCAGGGAGGCCGCATCTGAAGCTTTCTTT.

The V call is TRBV6-2 or TRBV6-3, the J call TRBJ1-5, with D tentatively TRBD1 (6 bases). Looked up from germline, CDR1 is MNHEY and CDR2 is SVGEGT. Trimming took off 5 bases at V and 7 bases at J, with 15 bases between the two ends. The length of the CDR3 is 14 residues. The CDR3 sequence is CASSPDPTGQPQHF. The CDR3 bases are TGTGCCAGCAGTCCGGACCCTACAGGGCAGCCCCAGCATTTT.

The chain is built from TRBV19 and TRBJ2-3; 14 positions match TRBD2. The CDR3 contains 18 residues. Germline V gene sequence: CDR1 LNHDA, CDR2 SQIVND (reference sequence). J lost 2 bases, V lost 6 bases, and 10 bases had no gene match. The CDR3 protein is CASRDYSGLAGATDTQYF. In DNA, the CDR3 is TGTGCCAGTAGGGACTATTCGGGACTAGCGGGAGCCACAGATACGCAGTATTTT.

In nucleotides, the CDR3 is TGTGCCAGCAGCCTAACCGAAGCTAACTATGGCTACACCTTC. Protein product: CASSLTEANYGYTF. The chain links TRBV6-6 to TRBJ1-2; D remains unclear. Between the trimmed V and J ends, which lost 6 bases and 0 bases, there was a span of 11 bases. The CDR3 sequence is 14 residues long. The germline V gene encodes CDR1 MNHNY and CDR2 SVGAGI (reference sequence).

The chain joins TRBV4-2 to TRBJ1-5, with no clear D. The CDR3 runs 15 residues. Germline assignment: CDR1 LGHNA and CDR2 YNFKEQ. V gave up 0 bases and J gave up 7 bases, with 13 bases separating them. The CDR3 reads CASSQDPTLGQPQHF. In DNA, the CDR3 is TGTGCCAGCAGCCAAGACCCCACACTAGGACAGCCCCAGCATTTT.

This clone appeared a few times. The genes are TRBV14 and TRBJ1-6, with D unclear. The CDR3 contains 13 residues. Germline V gene data show CDR1 as SGHDN and CDR2 as FVKESK. V lost 6 bases, J lost 7 bases, and 10 bases lay in between. CDR3 amino acids: CASSTQRNSPLHF. CDR3 bases: TGTGCCAGCAGTACACAGAGAAATTCACCCCTCCACTTT.

The V gene is TRBV5-8, the J gene TRBJ2-3; tentatively, D is TRBD2 (5 bases). The length of the CDR3 is 15 residues. Germline CDR1 is SGHTS and CDR2 is YDEGEE. Trimming took off 4 bases at V and 4 bases at J, with 16 bases between the two ends. The CDR3 DNA sequence: TGTGCCAGCAGCCCCGCCGGTAACGGGGCAGATACGCAGTATTTT. Translated: CASSPAGNGADTQYF.

The rearrangement joins TRBV6-1 to TRBJ1-5; D not resolved. The CDR3 runs 14 residues. The germline CDR1 and CDR2 sequences are MNHNS and SASEGT. V was trimmed by 2 bases and J by 2 bases, leaving 7 bases between them. This CDR3 is CASSEFGGNQPQHF. For the CDR3, the DNA is TGTGCCAGCAGTGAATTCGGGGGCAATCAGCCCCAGCATTTT.